These 14 T cell receptor beta chains originate from one sample sequenced in a study of blood T cell repertoires in COVID-19. TCRdb's copy holds only in-frame clones and misses some; the assay was immunoSEQ multiplex PCR. Among over 130,000 clones, about four fifths were seen once, and the ten largest hold 2.2%. The sample was peripheral blood. These TCRs come from a man in his 70s with acute or convalescent COVID-19.

For the CDR3, the DNA is TGTGCCATCAGTGCGGGGGTTACTAACTATGGCTACACCTTC. Its translation: CAISAGVTNYGYTF. The chain employs TRBV10-3 and TRBJ1-2, with D perhaps matching TRBD1 (5 bases). The V gene lost 4 bases and the J gene lost 0 bases, with 9 bases spanning the gap. CDR1 is ENHRY, CDR2 SYGVKD, per germline. This CDR3 is 14 amino acids long.

The rearrangement joins TRBV19 to TRBJ2-7; a weak D match, TRBD1 (5 bases). V was trimmed by 0 bases and J by 2 bases, leaving 8 bases between them. Germline V gene sequence: CDR1 LNHDA, CDR2 SQIVND (reference sequence). CDR3 length equals 14 residues. The CDR3 nucleotides read TGTGCCAGTAGTATAGAGGACATGGCCTACGAGCAGTACTTC. As protein: CASSIEDMAYEQYF.

The chain carries TRBV19 and TRBJ2-7, with a possible D match to TRBD2 (6 bases). The CDR3 has 15 amino acids. Germline V gene sequence: CDR1 LNHDA, CDR2 SQIVND (reference sequence). Trimming left V 3 bases short and J 2 bases short, with 14 bases between. The CDR3 here is CASSIDGTETYEQYF. The CDR3 DNA sequence: TGTGCCAGTAGTATTGACGGGACTGAAACCTACGAGCAGTACTTC.

The chain recombines TRBV12-5 with TRBJ1-1; 9 bases are shared with TRBD1. Germline V gene lookup returns CDR1 LGHNT and CDR2 FRNRAP. The CDR3 runs to 14 residues. Trimming took 6 bases from V and 5 from J; bases not matched to a gene: 7. CDR3 residues: CASGGTGKVTEAFF. The CDR3 nucleotides are TGTGCTAGTGGGGGGACAGGGAAAGTTACTGAAGCTTTCTTT.

The chain has TRBV5-1 and TRBJ1-1; a possible D gene is TRBD1 (6 bases). CDR3 size: 15 residues. The germline gives CDR1 SGHRS, CDR2 YFSETQ. Trimming pared 4 bases from V and 5 bases from J, leaving 18 bases between. The CDR3 region has the DNA TGCGCCAGCAGCCCCCAGGGGCAATGGAGGACTGAAGCTTTCTTT. Translated, it gives CASSPQGQWRTEAFF.

The V and J genes are TRBV7-9 and TRBJ1-2, with 8 bases lining up with TRBD1. Trimming cost V 0 bases and J 5 bases; bases outside gene matches: 8. Germline CDR1 is SEHNR and CDR2 is FQNEAQ (reference sequence). CDR3 size: 16 residues. In nucleotides, the CDR3 is TGTGCCAGCAGCTTAGCCTCGGGACAGGTGGGATATGGCTACACCTTC. It translates to CASSLASGQVGYGYTF.

J is TRBJ2-3 and V is TRBV18; 7 nucleotides agree with TRBD1. Germline V lookup: CDR1 KGHSH, CDR2 LQKENI. V lost 3 bases, J lost 2 bases, and 5 bases stayed unmatched. The CDR3 has 15 amino acids. The CDR3 loop is CASSPGTASTDTQYF. The CDR3 coding sequence is TGTGCCAGCTCACCGGGGACAGCCTCCACAGATACGCAGTATTTT.

J is TRBJ1-5 and V is TRBV5-1, with a tentative D call TRBD1 (5 bases). Per the germline V gene, CDR1 is SGHRS and CDR2 is YFSETQ. V was shortened by 1 base and J by 7 bases, with 12 bases between the two germline ends. This CDR3 has 14 amino acids. For the CDR3, the DNA is TGCGCCAGCAGCTTGTTTGGAGGGACGCAGCCCCAGCATTTT. Amino acid sequence: CASSLFGGTQPQHF.

This clone was observed once. V is TRBV14 and J is TRBJ1-4; tentatively, D is TRBD1 (6 bases). The V and J ends lost 4 bases and 5 bases respectively, with 14 bases between them. Germline-derived CDR1 and CDR2 are SGHDN and FVKESK. The CDR3 sequence is 15 residues long. CDR3 coding DNA: TGTGCCAGCAGCCCGAGACAGGCCTACAATGAAAAACTGTTTTTT. It specifies CASSPRQAYNEKLFF.

The V and J genes are TRBV18 and TRBJ2-2; maybe TRBD1 (5 bases). The CDR3 has 16 amino acids. The V gene's germline CDR1 is KGHSH and CDR2 LQKENI. V was trimmed by 3 bases and J by 0 bases, leaving 11 bases between them. The CDR3 loop is CASSPGQASNTGELFF. As DNA, the CDR3 is TGTGCCAGCTCACCCGGACAAGCTTCGAACACCGGGGAGCTGTTTTTT.

V usage is TRBV9 and J usage is TRBJ2-7, with 8 nucleotides matching TRBD2. Per the germline V gene, CDR1 is SGDLS and CDR2 is YYNGEE. The CDR3 is 14 amino acids. The ends lost 1 base at V and 5 bases at J; junction bases unmatched: 5. The CDR3 DNA sequence: TGTGCCAGCAGCGTACTGGGGACTAGTCACGAGCAGTACTTC. Amino acid sequence: CASSVLGTSHEQYF.

Concerning this clone itself: The germline gene is not matched at one end of the junction; a read error may be the cause. CDR3 region: CASTPLGGVPETQYF. The CDR3 nucleotides are TGTGCCAGCACACCCCTTGGGGGGGTTCCGGAGACCCAGTACTTC. This chain links TRBV18 with TRBJ2-5; TRBD2 aligns across 7 bases. The CDR3 runs 15 residues. In germline, CDR1 is KGHSH, CDR2 LQKENI.

The chain joins TRBV5-1 to TRBJ2-7, with D perhaps matching TRBD2 (5 bases). The CDR3 consists of 15 residues. The germline V gene encodes CDR1 SGHRS and CDR2 YFSETQ. With 6 bases removed from V and 3 bases from J, the gap between germline ends came to 19 bases. The CDR3 sequence: CASTPAEGRSYEQYF. CDR3 nucleotide sequence: TGCGCCAGCACCCCGGCCGAGGGTAGAAGCTACGAGCAGTACTTC.

This clone showed up just a few times. The chain combines TRBV7-6 with TRBJ1-2; maybe TRBD1 (5 bases). Deletions cut 3 bases from V and 8 bases from J, with 13 bases between. This CDR3 comprises 13 residues. The germline gives CDR1 SGHVS, CDR2 FNYEAQ. CDR3 protein: CASSFAGGFGYTF. CDR3 bases: TGTGCCAGCAGCTTCGCCGGGGGTTTCGGCTACACCTTC.